The 11 T cell receptor beta chains below were found in one sample sequenced in a study of blood T cells in healthy people across ages. A second 7 to 11 cycle PCR used barcoded and J-beta primers. TCRdb independently ran MiXCR on the 5' RACE reads; one entry per CDR3 protein. The sample includes 650,000 to 950,000 distinct CDR3 sequences, roughly 44% seen only once; the top ten take under 20%. Specimen: blood. The receptors stem from a man in his sixties in good health.

Here the CDR3 reads CASSEDTQPQHF. CDR3 nucleotides: TGTGCCAGCAGTGAAGATACGCAGCCCCAGCATTTT. The chain is built from TRBV2 and TRBJ1-5; D is unclear. Looked up from germline, CDR1 is SNHLY and CDR2 is FYNNEI. V was trimmed by 1 base and J by 7 bases, leaving 5 bases between them. The CDR3 is 12 residues long.

Turning to this clonotype: A much larger clone differs by one base, so this may be a read error. V usage is TRBV20-1 and J usage is TRBJ2-2, with D tentatively TRBD2 (5 bases). This CDR3 comprises 14 residues. CDR1 is DFQATT and CDR2 is SNEGSKA in the germline V gene (reference sequence). The CDR3 DNA reads TGCAGTACTAGGTGGCACTCGAACACCGGGGAGCTGTTTTTT. As protein: CSTRWHSNTGELFF.

This clonotype occurred a few times. The chain carries TRBV4-3 and TRBJ1-1, with unresolved D. Germline lookup yields CDR1 LGHNA and CDR2 YSLEER. Trimming stripped 4 bases from V and 0 bases from J, with 9 bases between. The CDR3 has 14 amino acids. CDR3 sequence reads: CASSRTVMNTEAFF. CDR3 nucleotides: TGCGCCAGCAGCCGGACGGTGATGAACACTGAAGCTTTCTTT.

The rearrangement uses TRBV12-3 or TRBV12-4 and TRBJ2-7; 7 nucleotides match TRBD1. The CDR3 spans 15 residues. J was trimmed by 2 bases and V by 7 bases; bases with no gene match: 11. DNA for the CDR3: TGTGCCAGCACCCTACGGACAGGCACACCCTACGAGCAGTACTTC. It encodes CASTLRTGTPYEQYF.

The V gene is TRBV6-6, the J gene TRBJ1-5; D not certain. Germline CDR1 MNHNY, CDR2 SVGAGI (reference sequence). Between the trimmed V and J ends, which lost 11 bases and 10 bases, there was a span of 21 bases. CDR3 length: 13 amino acids. The DNA for the CDR3 is TGTGCCTGTCTACCAACCCTGGGGTCACCCCAGCATTTT. It translates to CACLPTLGSPQHF.

Only a few counts were recorded for this clonotype. The chain employs TRBV7-2 and TRBJ2-3, with a tentative D call TRBD2 (5 bases). The CDR3 is 14 amino acids. With 4 bases removed from V and 6 bases from J, the gap between germline ends came to 14 bases. CDR1 SGHTA and CDR2 FQGNSA come from the germline V gene. In DNA form, the CDR3 reads TGTGCCAGCAGCTCAGCGGCGTTCTCTGATACGCAGTATTTT. Its protein product is CASSSAAFSDTQYF.

The rearrangement joins TRBV4-1 to TRBJ2-3, with D perhaps matching TRBD2 (5 bases). The CDR3 sequence is 15 residues long. Trimming took 3 bases from V and 14 from J, leaving 24 bases between them. The germline gives CDR1 MGHRA, CDR2 YSYEKL. CDR3 sequence reads: CASSHLYAGERYAYF. As DNA, the CDR3 is TGCGCCAGCAGCCACCTCTACGCCGGGGAGAGATACGCGTATTTT.

The rearrangement links TRBV18 to TRBJ2-3, with D tentatively TRBD1 (7 bases). The CDR3 totals 16 residues. Germline V gives CDR1 KGHSH, CDR2 LQKENI. Trimming stripped 6 bases from V and 3 bases from J, with 19 bases between. The CDR3 DNA reads TGTGCCAGCTCCCAGAACTCAGGGGGAGGTACAGATACGCAGTATTTT. Amino acids: CASSQNSGGGTDTQYF. Together with reference TRBV18 and TRBJ2-3, the CDR3 gives the full variable domain: NAGVMQNPRHLVRRRGQEARLRCSPMKGHSHVYWYRQLPEEGLKFMVYLQKENIIDESGMPKERFSAEFPKEGPSILRIQQVVRGDSAAYFCASSQNSGGGTDTQYFGPGTRLTVL.

This clonotype turned up a few times. The chain recombines TRBV20-1 with TRBJ2-7; the match to TRBD1 covers 9 bases. Trimming took 3 bases from V and 2 from J; bases not matched to a gene: 8. There are 15 residues in the CDR3. Germline lookup yields CDR1 DFQATT and CDR2 SNEGSKA (reference sequence). The CDR3 spells CSASPGTGIPYEQYF. The CDR3 DNA follows: TGCAGTGCTAGTCCCGGGACAGGGATTCCCTACGAGCAGTACTTC.

This clonotype has only a few counts. The CDR3 protein is CASSYLEGAETQYF. In nucleotides, the CDR3 is TGTGCCAGCAGTTACTTGGAGGGGGCTGAGACCCAGTACTTC. The chain links TRBV6-6 to TRBJ2-5, with D possibly being TRBD1 (7 bases). Germline values: CDR1 MNHNY, CDR2 SVGAGI (reference sequence). V lost 1 base and J lost 5, with 11 bases in between. The CDR3 is made up of 14 amino acids.

This clonotype was counted between two and nine times. The CDR3 DNA reads as TGCAGTGCTAGTAAGGGCTCCCGGGGATCCTACGAGCAGTACTTC. This encodes CSASKGSRGSYEQYF. The chain recombines TRBV20-1 with TRBJ2-7, with a tentative D call TRBD2 (5 bases). There are 15 residues in the CDR3. CDR1 DFQATT and CDR2 SNEGSKA come from the germline V gene (reference sequence). Trimming took 3 bases from V and 1 from J, leaving 16 bases between them.